This paragraph covers one TCR beta chain sequence. The source of the sample is a study of blood T cell repertoires in COVID-19. Whole-study context: The origin of the acute and convalescent COVID-19 samples was the United States, Italy and Spain. T cells, B-cell-depleted T cells, or PBMCs supplied cDNA or gDNA.

Original processing methods: By means of reference gene primer amplification, nucleated cell counts were estimated. Libraries were prepared by immunoSEQ multiplex PCR; TCRdb keeps only in-frame clonotypes and omits some of them. V and J calls and clone size are as listed in that table; D and trimming were resolved from the DNA. Of approximately 130,000 clones listed, more than 65% were seen once; the top ten hold roughly 25%. The receptor was isolated from a human donor in a cohort sampled during active COVID-19. The sequencing input was peripheral blood.

The CDR3: CASSVEGAWDSPLHF. The CDR3 DNA follows: TGTGCCAGCAGCGTAGAAGGGGCCTGGGATTCACCCCTCCACTTT. V and J are TRBV9 and TRBJ1-6; weak D call: TRBD1 (5 bases). The CDR3 spans 15 residues. Trimming stripped 0 bases from V and 8 bases from J, with 12 bases between. The germline CDR1 and CDR2 sequences are SGDLS and YYNGEE.